This TCR beta chain was sequenced during a study of T cells in Graves' hyperthyroidism and ophthalmopathy. This CDR3 is 16 amino acids long. V was pared by 5 bases and J by 5 bases, with 12 bases of the junction left unmatched. Germline V gene sequence: CDR1 SGHTA, CDR2 FQGNSA. This clonotype was recorded at least ten times. The antigen is unknown. General study points: Ophthalmopathy was told apart from stable hyperthyroidism by a 13 V-J model. Most expanded thyroid clonotypes above 0.001 also appeared in blood. Onset of ophthalmopathy came a median roughly 6.9 months after the model predicted it.

Amplification of TCR beta CDR3 regions was performed using RNA transcripts as template. Using the HTBI primer set, a first-round RT-PCR was run on the TCR CDR3. TCRdb re-called the multiplex PCR reads through MiXCR, storing one row per CDR3 protein. Here the sample spans some 490,000 distinct CDR3 sequences, approximately 23% being singletons. This receptor was taken from a woman aged 70-85 years with Graves' ophthalmopathy. This chain links TRBV7-2 with TRBJ1-1; 9 bases align to TRBD1. Sample: blood. The CDR3 is CASSLTYRQGETEAFF. CDR3 nucleotides: TGTGCCAGCAGCCTAACATACCGACAGGGGGAAACTGAAGCTTTCTTT.